This T cell receptor beta chain originates from a study of PD-1 blockade in classical Hodgkin lymphoma. This CDR3 has 14 amino acids. V was pared by 4 bases and J by 4 bases, with 11 bases between. Germline V gene lookup returns CDR1 SGHNT and CDR2 YYREEE (reference sequence). The study, taken as a whole, reports: At C4D1, TCR diversity had climbed significantly for CD4+ cells, though not for CD8+ cells. Repertoire difference causes, possibly disease activity or prior therapy, remain undefined.

Each of the patients experienced relapse following autologous stem cell transplantation, and their brentuximab vedotin exposure differed. Here immunoSEQ multiplex PCR was the method, and the copy in TCRdb shows in-frame clones only, minus some. There are tens of thousands of clones in the sample; about 91% occur only once, and approximately 12% lies in the top ten. Of note for this clone: The antigen is undetermined.

The source of this sequence is a human donor with classical Hodgkin lymphoma. This chain joins TRBV5-4 and TRBJ2-2; D uncertain. The source was peripheral blood mononuclear cells (PBMCs), collected at baseline. In DNA form, the CDR3 reads TGTGCCAGCAGCCACCCCTCGGTCACCGGGGAGCTGTTTTTT. This gives the protein CASSHPSVTGELFF.